Listed below are T cell receptor beta chains from one sample, sequenced in a study of T cell changes during pregnancy in multiple sclerosis. Clones were sequenced by immunoSEQ multiplex PCR, and TCRdb holds only the in-frame ones, with some missing. The sample carries 40,000 or so clones, about nine tenths recorded once. The material sequenced was CD4+ T cells from peripheral blood mononuclear cells, taken in the first trimester of pregnancy. The origin of the receptors is a female donor in good health, enrolled as a control in a pregnancy study. The CDR3 runs from the conserved cysteine through the conserved F or W. Fields, in order: V gene, J gene, D gene, clone size, CDR3 DNA, CDR3 protein. A D gene is named only where the DNA matches it firmly. A clone size is listed for some rows: how often the clone was seen (once, few, many), or a class if it is expanded.

TRBV7-2	TRBJ1-2	.	.	TGTGCCAGCAGCCGCGACACCAGAGATGGCTACACCTTC	CASSRDTRDGYTF
TRBV7-3	TRBJ2-3	.	.	TGTGCCAGCAGCTTTTACAGGGATGGCACAGATACGCAGTATTTT	CASSFYRDGTDTQYF
TRBV19	TRBJ1-5	.	.	TGTGCCAGTAGTATAGATGCTACCCGCGGGCCCCAGCATTTT	CASSIDATRGPQHF
TRBV7-2	TRBJ1-6	TRBD1	.	TGTGCCAGCAGCTTACAGGGGGACTATAATTCACCCCTCCACTTT	CASSLQGDYNSPLHF
TRBV7-2	TRBJ2-1	TRBD2	.	TGTGCCAGCAGCTTAGGCAGCGGGGGGCTGGGGGAGCAGTTCTTC	CASSLGSGGLGEQFF
TRBV7-3	TRBJ2-3	.	.	TGTGCCAGCAGCTTAACCCCTTCCGATACGCAGTATTTT	CASSLTPSDTQYF
TRBV7-8	TRBJ2-2	.	.	TGTGCCAGCAGCCCGCCTGGCAGAAGCACCGGGGAGCTGTTTTTT	CASSPPGRSTGELFF
TRBV7-2	TRBJ2-5	TRBD2	.	TGTGCCAGCAGCTTACGGGGGCCGACTAGCGGGGGGGAGGCCCAGTACTTC	CASSLRGPTSGGEAQYF
TRBV29-1	TRBJ2-2	TRBD1	once	TGCAGCGTTGGGACAGGGAACACCGGGGAGCTGTTTTTT	CSVGTGNTGELFF
TRBV30	TRBJ1-5	.	few	TGTGCCTGGACGGGACACCCAAATCAGCCCCAGCATTTT	CAWTGHPNQPQHF
TRBV6-1	TRBJ1-5	.	.	TGTGCCAGCAGTGTTGGGGGGCCCCCCGGGGGGTACAATCAGCCCCAGCATTTT	CASSVGGPPGGYNQPQHF
TRBV28	TRBJ2-7	.	.	TGTGCCAGCAGTACAACCGGGACTTTCTCCTACGAGCAGTACTTC	CASSTTGTFSYEQYF
TRBV7-9	TRBJ2-7	.	.	TGTGCCAGCAGCGTGGGCCCTGAGCAGTACTTC	CASSVGPEQYF
TRBV29-1	TRBJ2-7	TRBD2	.	TGCAGCGTCAGGACTAGGCGGTTTGAGCAGTACTTC	CSVRTRRFEQYF
TRBV7-9	TRBJ1-2	TRBD1	.	TGTGCCAGCAGCTTCGACGGGACAGGAGGCTACACCTTC	CASSFDGTGGYTF
TRBV5-1	TRBJ2-2	TRBD1	.	TGCGCCAGCCAGACAGGGCAGAACACCGGGGAGCTGTTTTTT	CASQTGQNTGELFF
TRBV5-6	TRBJ1-6	TRBD1	once	TGTGCCAGCAGCCTACGGACAGGTGGAGGTTCACCCCTCCACTTT	CASSLRTGGGSPLHF
TRBV6-5	TRBJ2-3	TRBD1	.	TGTGCCAGCAGCAGGACAGGGAAGGCAGATACGCAGTATTTT	CASSRTGKADTQYF
TRBV28	TRBJ1-3	TRBD1	.	TGTGCCAGCAGTTTTTTAGGGACAGTGGGAGGAAACACCATATATTTT	CASSFLGTVGGNTIYF
TRBV18	TRBJ1-4	.	.	TGTGCCAGCTCACCGCGAGGTGAAAAACTGTTTTTT	CASSPRGEKLFF
TRBV18	TRBJ2-7	.	.	TGTGCCAGCTCACCGAGTCCGGGTTCCTACGAGCAGTACTTC	CASSPSPGSYEQYF
TRBV19	TRBJ2-1	.	.	TGTGCCAGTAAGTTACAGGGGACTTTCAATGAGCAGTTCTTC	CASKLQGTFNEQFF
TRBV11-2	TRBJ2-7	.	.	TGTGCCAGCAGCCCCGCATTGCACCTAGGAGAGCAGTACTTC	CASSPALHLGEQYF